The 21 T cell receptor beta chains presented below share a single source sample, sequenced in a study of T cells in Graves' hyperthyroidism and ophthalmopathy (dated by TCRdb to the late 2010s). Libraries were built with multiplex PCR. The sequencer listed for this sample is Illumina HiSeq 2000. Amplification of TCR beta CDR3 regions was carried out from RNA transcripts. For the first round of RT-PCR on the TCR CDR3, the HTBI primer set was used together with the Qiagen OneStep RT-PCR kit. TCRdb trimmed public reads at Q25 via fastp, called clones via MiXCR and kept in-frame beta chains. Entries are consolidated by CDR3 protein sequence, retaining the most common genes and DNA. This sample comprises some 760,000 distinct CDR3 sequences, approximately 15% of them detected only once. The ten most abundant clones make up roughly 10% of the sample. Sequencing was performed on blood. Receptors originate from a woman aged 18-35 years with Graves' hyperthyroidism.

This clonotype was seen many times. The chain employs TRBV11-3 and TRBJ2-1; the match to TRBD2 covers 10 bases. This CDR3 contains 15 residues. V gave up 5 bases and J gave up 5 bases; unmatched junction bases: 6. Germline V gene lookup returns CDR1 SGHNT and CDR2 YENEEA. Written as DNA, the CDR3 is TGTGCCAGCAGCCTCCCTAGCGGGAGTCACAATGAGCAGTTCTTC. This encodes CASSLPSGSHNEQFF.

This clonotype has only a few counts. The chain recombines TRBV7-6 with TRBJ2-3; D unresolved. Trimming took 1 base from V and 2 from J, leaving 10 bases between them. The CDR3 has 15 residues. Germline assignment: CDR1 SGHVS and CDR2 FNYEAQ. The CDR3 coding sequence is TGTGCCAGCAGCTTAGTAGTGGGCCCCACAGATACGCAGTATTTT. Translating gives CASSLVVGPTDTQYF. Full variable domain (remainder filled in from reference TRBV7-6 and TRBJ2-3): GAGVSQSPRYKVTKRGQDVALRCDPISGHVSLYWYRQALGQGPEFLTYFNYEAQQDKSGLPNDRFSAERPEGSISTLTIQRTEQRDSAMYRCASSLVVGPTDTQYFGPGTRLTVL.

This clonotype occurred many times. The gene calls are TRBV2 and TRBJ2-1, with TRBD2 as a possible D gene (5 bases). Trimming stripped 5 bases from V and 7 bases from J, with 21 bases between. Germline CDR1 and CDR2: SNHLY and FYNNEI. The CDR3 has 16 residues. The CDR3 region is CASSSEAARQGNEQFF. CDR3 bases: TGTGCCAGCAGTTCTGAAGCGGCCCGGCAAGGGAATGAGCAGTTCTTC.

The chain has TRBV7-9 and TRBJ1-2; D unresolved. From germline, CDR1 is SEHNR and CDR2 FQNEAQ (reference sequence). This CDR3 has 16 amino acids. The germline V and J ends were trimmed by 0 bases and 3 bases, with 14 bases remaining between them. CDR3 nucleotide sequence: TGTGCCAGCAGCTTAGCTACGGCATTGAATGACTATGGCTACACCTTC. Protein: CASSLATALNDYGYTF.

This clonotype was counted many times. V and J are TRBV6-2 or TRBV6-3 and TRBJ2-6; D remains unclear. CDR1 MNHEY and CDR2 SVGEGT come from the germline V gene. This CDR3 region has 16 residues. Trimming stripped 6 bases from V and 0 bases from J, with 12 bases between. CDR3 sequence reads: CASSLDENSGANVLTF. Here the CDR3 DNA reads TGTGCCAGCAGCCTCGATGAGAACTCTGGGGCCAACGTCCTGACTTTC.

Remarks on this clonotype: The CDR3 does not end in the conserved phenylalanine or tryptophan, so this is likely a read error. The chain joins TRBV4-1 to TRBJ2-5; D may match TRBD1 or TRBD2 (6 bases each). The length of the CDR3 is 15 residues. V lost 3 bases and J 5 bases, leaving 16 bases between the germline ends. CDR1 is MGHRA and CDR2 is YSYEKL in the germline V gene. The CDR3 protein is CASSHGTGARETQYL. The CDR3 DNA follows: TGCGCCAGCAGCCATGGAACGGGGGCCCGGGAGACCCAGTACCTC.

The chain employs TRBV7-9 and TRBJ1-2; D uncertain. Looked up from germline, CDR1 is SEHNR and CDR2 is FQNEAQ (reference sequence). The V end lost 2 bases, the J end lost 8 bases, and 12 bases lay between the germline ends. The length of the CDR3 is 13 residues. The CDR3 loop is CASSLKTATGYTF. The CDR3 DNA sequence: TGTGCCAGCAGCTTAAAGACGGCCACCGGCTACACCTTC.

The chain employs TRBV19 and TRBJ2-3, with 8 bases lining up with TRBD2. This CDR3 spans 14 amino acids. Germline V CDR1 and CDR2: LNHDA, SQIVND (reference sequence). V trimming: 7 bases; J trimming: 9 bases; junction bases outside the gene matches: 12. This chain's CDR3 is CASNSLAVTGTQYF. For the CDR3, the DNA is TGTGCCAGTAATTCACTAGCGGTAACAGGCACGCAGTATTTT.

This clonotype was seen more than once but under ten times. The chain couples TRBV12-3 or TRBV12-4 to TRBJ2-1, with D possibly matching TRBD2 (5 bases). This CDR3 region has 13 residues. V was trimmed by 3 bases and J by 10 bases, leaving 13 bases between them. The CDR3 protein is CASSFRLFREQFF. CDR3 sequence (DNA): TGTGCCAGCAGTTTCCGACTATTCCGCGAGCAGTTCTTC.

V is TRBV4-2 and J is TRBJ2-5, with 8 bases that match TRBD2. The CDR3 consists of 17 residues. V lost 4 bases to trimming and J lost 1 base; unmatched junction nucleotides: 11. The germline V gene encodes CDR1 LGHNA and CDR2 YNFKEQ. CDR3 in amino acids: CASSPTLAGRGQETQYF. CDR3 coding DNA: TGTGCCAGCAGCCCGACCTTAGCGGGAAGGGGCCAAGAGACCCAGTACTTC.

This clonotype was detected ten times or more. The V and J genes are TRBV20-1 and TRBJ2-1; D is possibly TRBD2 (6 bases). Trimming pared 0 bases from V and 6 bases from J, leaving 9 bases between. Germline V gives CDR1 DFQATT, CDR2 SNEGSKA (reference sequence). This CDR3 comprises 13 residues. The CDR3 here is CSARDLTSNEQFF. The CDR3 DNA reads TGCAGTGCTAGAGATTTGACTAGCAATGAGCAGTTCTTC.

This clonotype was seen more than once but under ten times. The CDR3 here is CASSILKDTQYF. Written as DNA, the CDR3 is TGTGCCAGTAGTATCCTGAAGGATACGCAGTATTTT. V gene TRBV19 combines with J gene TRBJ2-3, with D uncertain. The ends were cut back, 3 bases at V and 6 bases at J, with 7 bases in the middle. The CDR3 contains 12 residues. Germline V gene data show CDR1 as LNHDA and CDR2 as SQIVND (reference sequence).

This clonotype was seen only a few times. J is TRBJ2-1 and V is TRBV12-3 or TRBV12-4; no clear D. The CDR3 is 15 residues long. The germline V and J ends were trimmed by 4 bases and 0 bases, with 10 bases remaining between them. This CDR3 is CASSWTASSYNEQFF. The CDR3 bases are TGTGCCAGCAGTTGGACCGCTAGCTCCTACAATGAGCAGTTCTTC.

Details on this clonotype: With a much larger clone just one base away, this may be a read error. The chain has TRBV27 and TRBJ2-1; 8 bases line up with TRBD1. The CDR3 contains 13 residues. Per the germline V gene, CDR1 is MNHEY and CDR2 is SMNVEV (reference sequence). The trim removed 8 bases at V and 4 bases at J, leaving 4 bases unmatched. The CDR3 bases are TGTGCCAGCGGTTGGACAGGGTACAATGAGCAGTTCTTC. This codes for CASGWTGYNEQFF.

This clonotype was observed at least ten times. The chain has TRBV6-5 and TRBJ1-1; no definite D call. The V end was cut by 0 bases, the J end by 1 base, with 3 bases between. This CDR3 has 13 amino acids. Per the germline V gene, CDR1 is MNHEY and CDR2 is SVGAGI. CDR3 bases: TGTGCCAGCAGTTACTCCAGGAACACTGAAGCTTTCTTT. Encoded protein: CASSYSRNTEAFF.

This clonotype was observed many times. The chain joins TRBV3-1 to TRBJ2-1; 10 positions agree with TRBD2. CDR1 is LGHDT and CDR2 is YNNKEL in the germline V gene (reference sequence). V shed 3 bases and J 2 bases; nucleotides not matched to a gene: 7. The CDR3 sequence is 17 residues long. The CDR3 spells CASSHYASGRTYNEQFF. The DNA for the CDR3 is TGTGCCAGCAGCCACTATGCTAGCGGGAGAACCTACAATGAGCAGTTCTTC.

This chain connects TRBV29-1 to TRBJ1-1; a possible D gene is TRBD1 (5 bases). This CDR3 has 13 residues. The V gene's germline CDR1 is SQVTM and CDR2 ANQGSEA. Trimming cost V 7 bases and J 0 bases, with 12 bases left between them. The CDR3 region has the DNA TGCAGCGCCGGGGGGAGCATGAACACTGAAGCTTTCTTT. This gives the protein CSAGGSMNTEAFF.

This clonotype was observed a handful of times. V and J are TRBV30 and TRBJ2-1; 10 positions match TRBD1. Looked up from germline, CDR1 is GTSNPN and CDR2 is SVGIG (reference sequence). The CDR3 extends over 14 amino acids. Trimming cost V 2 bases and J 8 bases; bases outside gene matches: 6. The CDR3 protein is CAWSSDRGLDEQFF. CDR3 nucleotides: TGTGCCTGGAGTTCCGACAGGGGGCTCGATGAGCAGTTCTTC.

This clonotype was counted ten times or more. V is TRBV7-9 and J is TRBJ2-3, with 8 bases matching TRBD2. Germline V lookup: CDR1 SEHNR, CDR2 FQNEAQ (reference sequence). The V segment lost 4 bases and the J segment 3 bases; nucleotides outside the gene matches: 6. This CDR3 contains 15 residues. The CDR3 DNA is TGTGCCAGCAGCTACGGGACTAGTGGAACAGATACGCAGTATTTT. Its protein product is CASSYGTSGTDTQYF.

This clonotype was observed a handful of times. The gene calls are TRBV19 and TRBJ1-1; D call uncertain. CDR1 is LNHDA, CDR2 SQIVND, per germline (reference sequence). The CDR3 is 13 residues long. Trimming took 1 base from V and 0 from J, leaving 3 bases between them. The CDR3 protein is CASSIGMNTEAFF. CDR3 nucleotide sequence: TGTGCCAGTAGTATAGGGATGAACACTGAAGCTTTCTTT.

There are many counts of this clonotype. V gene TRBV12-3 or TRBV12-4 combines with J gene TRBJ2-3; D is perhaps TRBD1 (6 bases). V lost 5 bases, J lost 4 bases, and 16 bases lay in between. The CDR3 is 15 residues long. The CDR3 DNA follows: TGTGCCAGCAGTCAAAACCCACAGGGTCCAGATACGCAGTATTTT. Translating gives CASSQNPQGPDTQYF.